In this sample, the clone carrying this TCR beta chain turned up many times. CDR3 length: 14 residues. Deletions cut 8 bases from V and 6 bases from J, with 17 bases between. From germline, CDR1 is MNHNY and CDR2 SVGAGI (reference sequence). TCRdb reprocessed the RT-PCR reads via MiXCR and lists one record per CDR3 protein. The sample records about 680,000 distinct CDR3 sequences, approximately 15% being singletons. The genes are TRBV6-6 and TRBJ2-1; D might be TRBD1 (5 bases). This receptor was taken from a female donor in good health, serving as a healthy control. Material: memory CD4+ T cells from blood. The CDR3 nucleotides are TGTGCCAGCTTCCTAGGGGTGGGGCCCAATGAGCAGTTCTTC. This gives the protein CASFLGVGPNEQFF.